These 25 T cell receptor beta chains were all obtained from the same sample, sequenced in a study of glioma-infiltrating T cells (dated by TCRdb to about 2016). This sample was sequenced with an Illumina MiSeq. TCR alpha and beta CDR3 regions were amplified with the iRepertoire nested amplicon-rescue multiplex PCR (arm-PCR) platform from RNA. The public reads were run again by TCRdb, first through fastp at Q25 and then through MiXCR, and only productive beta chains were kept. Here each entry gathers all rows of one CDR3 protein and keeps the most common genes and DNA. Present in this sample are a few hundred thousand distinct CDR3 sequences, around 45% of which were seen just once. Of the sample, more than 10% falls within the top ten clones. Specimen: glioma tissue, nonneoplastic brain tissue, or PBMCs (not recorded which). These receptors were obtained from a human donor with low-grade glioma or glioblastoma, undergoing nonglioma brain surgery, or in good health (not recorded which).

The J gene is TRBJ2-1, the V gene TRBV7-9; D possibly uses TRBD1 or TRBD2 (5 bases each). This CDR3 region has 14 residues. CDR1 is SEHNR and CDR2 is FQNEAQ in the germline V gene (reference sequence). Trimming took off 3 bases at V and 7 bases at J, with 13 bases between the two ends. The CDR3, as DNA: TGTGCCAGCAGCTTTGGGGGTTATGGTAATGAGCAGTTCTTC. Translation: CASSFGGYGNEQFF.

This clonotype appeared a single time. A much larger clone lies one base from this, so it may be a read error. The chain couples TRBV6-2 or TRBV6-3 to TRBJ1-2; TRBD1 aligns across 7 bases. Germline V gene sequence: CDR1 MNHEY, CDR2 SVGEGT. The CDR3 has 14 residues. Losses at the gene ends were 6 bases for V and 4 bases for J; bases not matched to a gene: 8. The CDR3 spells CASRMTGRGYGYTF. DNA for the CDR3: TGTGCCAGCAGAATGACAGGGAGAGGCTATGGCTACACCTTC.

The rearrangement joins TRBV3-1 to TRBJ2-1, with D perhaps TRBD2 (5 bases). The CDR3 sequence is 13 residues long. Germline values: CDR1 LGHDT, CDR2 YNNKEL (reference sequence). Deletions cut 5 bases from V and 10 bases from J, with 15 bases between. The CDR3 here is CASSVSPSWEQFF. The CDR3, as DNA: TGTGCCAGCAGCGTAAGCCCTAGCTGGGAGCAGTTCTTC.

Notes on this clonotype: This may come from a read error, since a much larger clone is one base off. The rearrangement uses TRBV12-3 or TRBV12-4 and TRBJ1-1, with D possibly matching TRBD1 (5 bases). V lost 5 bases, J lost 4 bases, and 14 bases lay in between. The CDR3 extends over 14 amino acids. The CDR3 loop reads CASSMGPRGTEAFF. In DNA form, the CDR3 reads TGTGCCAGCAGTATGGGACCACGAGGCACTGAAGCTTTCTTT.

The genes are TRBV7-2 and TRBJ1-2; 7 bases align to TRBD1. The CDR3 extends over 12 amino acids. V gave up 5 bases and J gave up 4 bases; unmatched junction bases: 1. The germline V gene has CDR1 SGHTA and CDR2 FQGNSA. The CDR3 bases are TGTGCCAGCAGCGGGACAGTCTATGGCTACACCTTC. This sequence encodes CASSGTVYGYTF.

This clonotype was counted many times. The CDR3, as DNA: TGTGCCAGCAGTTACCCCCCGCGCGGGAGCTTCTACGAGCAGTACTTC. Its translation: CASSYPPRGSFYEQYF. The chain links TRBV6-2 or TRBV6-3 to TRBJ2-7; 7 bases are a match to TRBD2. From germline, CDR1 is MNHEY and CDR2 SVGEGT. V gave up 2 bases and J gave up 3 bases; unmatched junction bases: 10. This CDR3 comprises 16 residues.

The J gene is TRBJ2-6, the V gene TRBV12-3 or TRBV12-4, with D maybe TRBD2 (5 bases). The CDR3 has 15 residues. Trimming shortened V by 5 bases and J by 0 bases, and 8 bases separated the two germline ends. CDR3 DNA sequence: TGTGCCAGCAGTCGGGATTTCTCTGGGGCCAACGTCCTGACTTTC. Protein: CASSRDFSGANVLTF.

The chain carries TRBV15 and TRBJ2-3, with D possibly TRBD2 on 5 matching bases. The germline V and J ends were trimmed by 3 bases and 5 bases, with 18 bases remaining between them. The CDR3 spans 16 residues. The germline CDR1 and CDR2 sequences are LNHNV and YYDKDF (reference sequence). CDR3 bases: TGTGCCACCAGCAGTGCGAGTAGCGTGCTGGTAGATACGCAGTATTTT. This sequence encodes CATSSASSVLVDTQYF. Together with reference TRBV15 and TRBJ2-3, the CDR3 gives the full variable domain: DAMVIQNPRYQVTQFGKPVTLSCSQTLNHNVMYWYQQKSSQAPKLLFHYYDKDFNNEADTPDNFQSRRPNTSFCFLDIRSPGLGDTAMYLCATSSASSVLVDTQYFGPGTRLTVL.

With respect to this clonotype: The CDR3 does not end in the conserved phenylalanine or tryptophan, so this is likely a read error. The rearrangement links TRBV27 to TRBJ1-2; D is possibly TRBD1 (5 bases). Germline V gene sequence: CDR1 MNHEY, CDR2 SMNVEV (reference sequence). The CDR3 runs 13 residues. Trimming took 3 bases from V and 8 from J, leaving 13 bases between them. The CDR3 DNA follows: TGTGCCAGCAGTTTCCGGGGGGAGGACGGCTACACCTCC. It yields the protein CASSFRGEDGYTS.

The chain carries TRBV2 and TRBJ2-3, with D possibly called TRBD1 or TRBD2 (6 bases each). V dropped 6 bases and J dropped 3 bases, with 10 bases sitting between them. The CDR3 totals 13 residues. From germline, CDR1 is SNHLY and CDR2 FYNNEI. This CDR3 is CASSRGLTDTQYF. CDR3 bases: TGTGCCAGCAGCCGGGGGCTTACAGATACGCAGTATTTT.

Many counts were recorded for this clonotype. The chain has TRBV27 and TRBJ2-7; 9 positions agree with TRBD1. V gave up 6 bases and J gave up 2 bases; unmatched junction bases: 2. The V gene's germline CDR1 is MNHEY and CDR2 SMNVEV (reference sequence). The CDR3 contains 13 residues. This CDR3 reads CASRGQGAYEQYF. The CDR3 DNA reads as TGTGCCAGCAGGGGACAGGGAGCCTACGAGCAGTACTTC.

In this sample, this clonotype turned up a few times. The CDR3 bases are TGTGCCAGCAGCCCGCGGGCAGGGACCTACGAGCAGTACTTC. The encoded protein is CASSPRAGTYEQYF. The chain couples TRBV7-2 to TRBJ2-7; either TRBD1 or TRBD2 may fit D (5 bases each). Deletions cut 5 bases from V and 2 bases from J, with 13 bases between. This CDR3 is 14 amino acids long. Per the germline V gene, CDR1 is SGHTA and CDR2 is FQGNSA.

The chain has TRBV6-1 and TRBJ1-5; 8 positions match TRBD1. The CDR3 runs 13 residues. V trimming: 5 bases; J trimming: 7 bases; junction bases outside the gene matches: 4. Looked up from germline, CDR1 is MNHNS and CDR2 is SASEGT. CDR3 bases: TGTGCCAGCAGTCCAGGGGGCTGGCAGCCCCAGCATTTT. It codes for CASSPGGWQPQHF.

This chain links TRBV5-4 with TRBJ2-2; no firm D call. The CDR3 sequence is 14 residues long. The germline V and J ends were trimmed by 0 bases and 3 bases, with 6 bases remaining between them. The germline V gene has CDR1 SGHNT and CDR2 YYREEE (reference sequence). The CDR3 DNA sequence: TGTGCCAGCAGCTTGGGGCAGTACACCGGGGAGCTGTTTTTT. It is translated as CASSLGQYTGELFF.

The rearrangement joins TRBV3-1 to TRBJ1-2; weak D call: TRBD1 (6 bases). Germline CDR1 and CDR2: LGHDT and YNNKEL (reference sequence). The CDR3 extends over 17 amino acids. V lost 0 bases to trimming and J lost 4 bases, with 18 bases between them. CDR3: CASSQDPQGPEVYGYTF. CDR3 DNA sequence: TGTGCCAGCAGCCAAGACCCACAGGGCCCCGAAGTCTATGGCTACACCTTC.

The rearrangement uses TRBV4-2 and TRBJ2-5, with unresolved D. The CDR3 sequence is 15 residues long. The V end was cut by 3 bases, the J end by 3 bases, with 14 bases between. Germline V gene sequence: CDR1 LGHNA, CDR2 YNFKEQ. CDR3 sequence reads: CASSHPRAAKETQYF. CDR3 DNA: TGTGCCAGCAGCCATCCTAGGGCGGCAAAAGAGACCCAGTACTTC.

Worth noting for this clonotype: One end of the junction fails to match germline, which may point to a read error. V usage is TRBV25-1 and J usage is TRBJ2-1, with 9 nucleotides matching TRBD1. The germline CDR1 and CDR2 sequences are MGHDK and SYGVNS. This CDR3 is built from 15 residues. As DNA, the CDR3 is TGTGCCTGCAGCTTGACAGGGGGCTCCTACAATGAGCAGTTCTTC. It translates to CACSLTGGSYNEQFF.

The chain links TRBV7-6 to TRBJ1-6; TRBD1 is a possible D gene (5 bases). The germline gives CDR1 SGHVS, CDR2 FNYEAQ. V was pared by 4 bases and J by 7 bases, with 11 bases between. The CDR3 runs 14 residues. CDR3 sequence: CASSSGLSNSPLHF. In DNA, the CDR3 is TGTGCCAGCAGCTCGGGACTTTCCAATTCACCCCTCCACTTT.

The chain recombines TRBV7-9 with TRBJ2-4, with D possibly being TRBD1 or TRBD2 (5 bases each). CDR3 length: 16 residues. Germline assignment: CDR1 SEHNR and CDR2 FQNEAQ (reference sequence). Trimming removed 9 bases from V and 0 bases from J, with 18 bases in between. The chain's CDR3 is CASRNRFEGAKNIQYF. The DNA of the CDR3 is TGTGCCAGTAGGAACAGGTTCGAGGGAGCCAAAAACATTCAGTACTTC.

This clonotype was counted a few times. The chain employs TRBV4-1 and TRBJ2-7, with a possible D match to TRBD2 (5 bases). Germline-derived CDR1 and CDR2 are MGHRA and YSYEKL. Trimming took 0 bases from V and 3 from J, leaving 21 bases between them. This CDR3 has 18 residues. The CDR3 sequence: CASSQDIGGADLHYEQYF. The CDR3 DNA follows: TGCGCCAGCAGCCAAGATATTGGAGGAGCGGACCTACACTACGAGCAGTACTTC.

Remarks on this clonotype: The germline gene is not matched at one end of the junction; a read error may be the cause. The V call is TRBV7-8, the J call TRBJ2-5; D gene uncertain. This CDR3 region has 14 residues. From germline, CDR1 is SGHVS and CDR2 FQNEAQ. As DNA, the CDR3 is TGCGCCAGCAGCTTTGACAAGAATCGCGAGACCCAGTACTTC. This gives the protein CASSFDKNRETQYF. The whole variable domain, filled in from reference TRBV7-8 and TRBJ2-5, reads GAGVSQSPRYKVAKRGQDVALRCDPISGHVSLFWYQQALGQGPEFLTYFQNEAQLDKSGLPSDRFFAERPEGSVSTLKIQRTQQEDSAVYLCASSFDKNRETQYFGPGTRLLVL.

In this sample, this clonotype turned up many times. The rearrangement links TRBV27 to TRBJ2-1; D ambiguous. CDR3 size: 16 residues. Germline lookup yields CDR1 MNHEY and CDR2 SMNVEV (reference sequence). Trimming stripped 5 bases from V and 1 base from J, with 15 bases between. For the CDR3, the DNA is TGTGCCAGCAGTATGAGAGCATCGCATTCCTACAATGAGCAGTTCTTC. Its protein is CASSMRASHSYNEQFF.

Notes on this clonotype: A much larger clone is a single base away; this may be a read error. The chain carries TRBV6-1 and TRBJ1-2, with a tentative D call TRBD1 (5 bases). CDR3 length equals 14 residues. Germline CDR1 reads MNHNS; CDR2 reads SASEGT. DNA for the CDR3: TGTGCCAGTTCTCTGGCCAAGGGGACCTATGGCTACGCCTTC. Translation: CASSLAKGTYGYAF.

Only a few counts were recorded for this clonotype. CDR3 loop: CASSATSDEQFF. The CDR3 DNA is TGTGCCAGCAGCGCAACTAGCGACGAGCAGTTCTTC. This rearrangement joins TRBV7-2 to TRBJ2-1; 7 nucleotides line up with TRBD2. The junction had 5 bases not matched to a gene; V was cut back by 5 bases and J by 10 bases. CDR1 and CDR2 from the germline V gene are SGHTA and FQGNSA. The CDR3 has 12 residues.

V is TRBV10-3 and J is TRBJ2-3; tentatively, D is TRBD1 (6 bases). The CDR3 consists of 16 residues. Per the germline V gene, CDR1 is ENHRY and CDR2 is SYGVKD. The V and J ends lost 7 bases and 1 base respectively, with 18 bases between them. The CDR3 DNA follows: TGTGCCATCACATCGTCGGCAGGGGCCGGCACAGATACGCAGTATTTT. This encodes CAITSSAGAGTDTQYF.